These T cell receptor beta chains were read from a single sample in a study of radiation and T cells in renal cell carcinoma. TCRdb's table, derived via immunoSEQ multiplex PCR, lists solely in-frame clones and lacks some. This sample has nearly 20,000 clones; around 63% occur once, and the top ten carry 12%. The sequences come from tumor tissue, collected from a patient whose treatment included radiotherapy and nephrectomy. The receptor set was obtained from a woman aged 70-85 years with renal cell carcinoma. Both conserved end residues are part of each CDR3. A D gene is named only where the DNA matches it firmly. Some rows mark clone size as missing; the rest say once, few, many or name a class of expanded clone.

v_call: TRBV9
j_call: TRBJ2-2
d_call: TRBD2
clone_size: once
cdr3_nt: TGTGCCAGCAGCGTATCCACAAGCGGGGGATCCATGAACACCGGGGAGCTGTTTTTT
cdr3_aa: CASSVSTSGGSMNTGELFF

v_call: TRBV19
j_call: TRBJ2-1
d_call: .
clone_size: .
cdr3_nt: TGTGCCAGTAGTATAAGCAGTTTGGTACACAATGAGCAGTTCTTC
cdr3_aa: CASSISSLVHNEQFF

v_call: TRBV28
j_call: TRBJ2-2
d_call: TRBD2
clone_size: .
cdr3_nt: TGTGCCAGCAGTTTCTCTCCCACCCGGGGACTAGCGGGGGGCCAGAACACCGGGGAGCTGTTTTTT
cdr3_aa: CASSFSPTRGLAGGQNTGELFF

v_call: TRBV29-1
j_call: TRBJ1-2
d_call: .
clone_size: few
cdr3_nt: TGCAGCGTTGGCACAGGGCATGGCTACACCTTC
cdr3_aa: CSVGTGHGYTF

v_call: TRBV9
j_call: TRBJ2-6
d_call: .
clone_size: medium-sized
cdr3_nt: TGTGCCAGCAGCCCCGATGGCTCTGGGGCCAACGTCCTGACTTTC
cdr3_aa: CASSPDGSGANVLTF

v_call: TRBV5-4
j_call: TRBJ2-4
d_call: .
clone_size: .
cdr3_nt: TGTGCCAGCAGCTTGGAACGGGGCAGGGCAGCCCAAAACATTCAGTACTTC
cdr3_aa: CASSLERGRAAQNIQYF

v_call: TRBV27
j_call: TRBJ2-5
d_call: TRBD2
clone_size: few
cdr3_nt: TGTGCCAGCAGTTTAGGGACTAGCGGGAGCCAAGAGACCCAGTACTTC
cdr3_aa: CASSLGTSGSQETQYF

v_call: TRBV27
j_call: TRBJ2-1
d_call: TRBD1
clone_size: .
cdr3_nt: TGTGCCAGCAGTTTAATTCGCCGACAGGGGACGGACAATGAGCAGTTCTTC
cdr3_aa: CASSLIRRQGTDNEQFF

v_call: TRBV7-6
j_call: TRBJ1-1
d_call: .
clone_size: .
cdr3_nt: TGTGCCAGCAGCTTACAAGGGAGTGCTGAAGCTTTCTTT
cdr3_aa: CASSLQGSAEAFF

v_call: TRBV2
j_call: TRBJ1-1
d_call: TRBD1
clone_size: .
cdr3_nt: TGTGCCAGCAGTGCCGGGACAGAAAACACTGAAGCTTTCTTT
cdr3_aa: CASSAGTENTEAFF

v_call: TRBV7-8
j_call: TRBJ1-2
d_call: TRBD1
clone_size: .
cdr3_nt: TGTGCCAGCAGCTCCCGGGACAGGGATGGCTATGGCTACACCTTC
cdr3_aa: CASSSRDRDGYGYTF

v_call: TRBV7-2
j_call: TRBJ2-2
d_call: .
clone_size: .
cdr3_nt: TGTGCCAGCAGCACTGGACAGACCACCGGGGAGCTGTTTTTT
cdr3_aa: CASSTGQTTGELFF

v_call: TRBV28
j_call: TRBJ2-1
d_call: TRBD2
clone_size: .
cdr3_nt: TGTGCCAGCGTTAGCGGGGTCATCAATGAGCAGTTCTTC
cdr3_aa: CASVSGVINEQFF

v_call: TRBV28
j_call: TRBJ2-3
d_call: TRBD2
clone_size: .
cdr3_nt: TGTGCCAGCAGTCCTAGCGGGGGGCTCACAGATACGCAGTATTTT
cdr3_aa: CASSPSGGLTDTQYF

v_call: TRBV29-1
j_call: TRBJ2-1
d_call: .
clone_size: .
cdr3_nt: TGCAGCGTTGAAAGGTCTGTCAATGAGCAGTTCTTC
cdr3_aa: CSVERSVNEQFF

v_call: TRBV5-6
j_call: TRBJ1-4
d_call: .
clone_size: .
cdr3_nt: TGTGCCAGCAGCTTGGAGGGGGGAATGGGTGAAAAACTGTTTTTT
cdr3_aa: CASSLEGGMGEKLFF

v_call: TRBV28
j_call: TRBJ1-1
d_call: .
clone_size: .
cdr3_nt: TGTGCCAGCTTTCGGGAACGAGGGACTGAAGCTTTCTTT
cdr3_aa: CASFRERGTEAFF

v_call: TRBV28
j_call: TRBJ2-7
d_call: .
clone_size: .
cdr3_nt: TGTGCCAGCAGTTTGCCCCCGGGGCGCGAGCAGTACTTC
cdr3_aa: CASSLPPGREQYF

v_call: TRBV5-4
j_call: TRBJ2-3
d_call: TRBD2
clone_size: .
cdr3_nt: TGTGCCAGCAGCTTGGAGCCTAGCGGGGTGGCGGATACGCAGTATTTT
cdr3_aa: CASSLEPSGVADTQYF

v_call: TRBV27
j_call: TRBJ2-7
d_call: .
clone_size: .
cdr3_nt: TGTGCCAGCAGTTTGAGACAGGTTCTTGGACCACTTAGCTACGAGCAGTACTTC
cdr3_aa: CASSLRQVLGPLSYEQYF

v_call: TRBV7-9
j_call: TRBJ2-3
d_call: .
clone_size: .
cdr3_nt: TGTGCCAGCAGCTTAGACATTGTAGGAGATACGCAGTATTTT
cdr3_aa: CASSLDIVGDTQYF

v_call: TRBV10-3
j_call: TRBJ1-1
d_call: TRBD1
clone_size: .
cdr3_nt: TGTGCCATCAGTGAGGTTCAGGGGGGCACTGAAGCTTTCTTT
cdr3_aa: CAISEVQGGTEAFF

v_call: TRBV9
j_call: TRBJ1-3
d_call: TRBD1
clone_size: .
cdr3_nt: TGTGCCGGCAGCGCCGACAGGGGGCTGGCTGGAAACACCATATATTTT
cdr3_aa: CAGSADRGLAGNTIYF

v_call: TRBV27
j_call: TRBJ2-3
d_call: TRBD2
clone_size: once
cdr3_nt: TGTGCCAGCAGTCCTCTAGCGGGTCTGCAGTATTTT
cdr3_aa: CASSPLAGLQYF

v_call: TRBV9
j_call: TRBJ2-4
d_call: .
clone_size: .
cdr3_nt: TGTGCCAGCAGCTTGGACGGGGGCGACGGAACCAAAAACATTCAGTACTTC
cdr3_aa: CASSLDGGDGTKNIQYF

v_call: TRBV7-9
j_call: TRBJ2-2
d_call: .
clone_size: .
cdr3_nt: TGTGCCAGCAGCTTAGGGACTGCACTTAACACCGGGGAGCTGTTTTTT
cdr3_aa: CASSLGTALNTGELFF

v_call: TRBV15
j_call: TRBJ1-3
d_call: .
clone_size: .
cdr3_nt: TGTGCCACCAGCAGTTCCGGGGACCCTGGAAACACCATATATTTT
cdr3_aa: CATSSSGDPGNTIYF

v_call: TRBV5-4
j_call: TRBJ1-2
d_call: .
clone_size: few
cdr3_nt: TGTGCCAGCAGCTTTTGGCGGCTCTATGGCTACACCTTC
cdr3_aa: CASSFWRLYGYTF

v_call: TRBV5-5
j_call: TRBJ1-2
d_call: .
clone_size: few
cdr3_nt: TGTGCCAGCAGCTTGGCGCATCTTGATGGCTACACCTTC
cdr3_aa: CASSLAHLDGYTF

v_call: TRBV5-6
j_call: TRBJ2-2
d_call: TRBD1
clone_size: .
cdr3_nt: TGTGCCAGCAGCTTCGGGACAGGGAACACCGGGGAGCTGTTTTTT
cdr3_aa: CASSFGTGNTGELFF

v_call: TRBV5-1
j_call: TRBJ1-5
d_call: .
clone_size: .
cdr3_nt: TGCGCCAGCAGCGCCGTTCCCGACACTACCCAGCATTTT
cdr3_aa: CASSAVPDTTQHF

v_call: TRBV28
j_call: TRBJ1-1
d_call: .
clone_size: .
cdr3_nt: TGTGCCAGCAGTTTGTCGGGACGGGGGAACACTGAAGCTTTCTTT
cdr3_aa: CASSLSGRGNTEAFF

v_call: TRBV6-1
j_call: TRBJ1-2
d_call: .
clone_size: medium-sized
cdr3_nt: TGTGCCAGCAGTGAGACAGACTTCTACTATGGCTACACCTTC
cdr3_aa: CASSETDFYYGYTF

v_call: TRBV6-5
j_call: TRBJ1-1
d_call: .
clone_size: .
cdr3_nt: TGTGCCAGCAGCCTTCAGGGGCTGTTGGGTGAAGCTTTCTTT
cdr3_aa: CASSLQGLLGEAFF

v_call: TRBV28
j_call: TRBJ2-7
d_call: .
clone_size: .
cdr3_nt: TGTGCCAGCAGTGCCTTGGGGGGACAGCCCTACGAGCAGTACTTC
cdr3_aa: CASSALGGQPYEQYF

v_call: TRBV6-1
j_call: TRBJ1-1
d_call: .
clone_size: few
cdr3_nt: TGTGCCAGCACACTAGACCCGGGGGCGCCCAATGCTTTCTTT
cdr3_aa: CASTLDPGAPNAFF

v_call: TRBV5-1
j_call: TRBJ2-2
d_call: .
clone_size: once
cdr3_nt: TGCGCCAGCTCAGCAATTCCCACCACGATCTCAGAAACCGGGGAGCTGTTTTTT
cdr3_aa: CASSAIPTTISETGELFF

v_call: TRBV5-4
j_call: TRBJ1-4
d_call: .
clone_size: few
cdr3_nt: TGTGCCAGCAGCTTGGGTCCTGGGCCAGGGACTAATGAAAAACTGTTTTTT
cdr3_aa: CASSLGPGPGTNEKLFF

v_call: TRBV27
j_call: TRBJ2-7
d_call: .
clone_size: .
cdr3_nt: TGTGCCAGCAGCTCCTACGAGCAGTACTTC
cdr3_aa: CASSSYEQYF

v_call: TRBV2
j_call: TRBJ2-7
d_call: .
clone_size: .
cdr3_nt: TGTGCCAGCAACAAAGCAAGATACGAGCAGTACTTC
cdr3_aa: CASNKARYEQYF

v_call: TRBV30
j_call: TRBJ2-7
d_call: .
clone_size: .
cdr3_nt: TGTGCCTGGAGTGAATTGGGGATCGAGCAGTACTTC
cdr3_aa: CAWSELGIEQYF

v_call: TRBV6-5
j_call: TRBJ2-7
d_call: TRBD2
clone_size: .
cdr3_nt: TGTGCCAGCAGCTCCACTAGCGGGGGGGACGAGCAGTACTTC
cdr3_aa: CASSSTSGGDEQYF

v_call: TRBV5-1
j_call: TRBJ1-6
d_call: TRBD1
clone_size: few
cdr3_nt: TGCGCCAGCACCCGGACAGGGGTATTCGATTCACCCCTCCACTTT
cdr3_aa: CASTRTGVFDSPLHF

v_call: TRBV7-9
j_call: TRBJ2-3
d_call: TRBD2
clone_size: .
cdr3_nt: TGTGCCAGCAGCTATGTGGGAGGGGAGGACACAGATACGCAGTATTTT
cdr3_aa: CASSYVGGEDTDTQYF